This entry lists 3 T cell receptor beta chains sequenced from one sample in a study of vaccination and CD4 T cells after COVID-19. TCRdb re-analysed the PCR reads in MiXCR, keeping a single row per CDR3 protein. The repertoire has around 19,000 distinct CDR3 sequences, around two thirds of them found once; the top ten carry approximately 0.93%. The sample here was CD4+ T cells from blood, taken before SARS-CoV-2 vaccination. These TCRs come from a human donor who had recovered from COVID-19.

This chain links TRBV7-8 with TRBJ2-7; a weak D match, TRBD1 (6 bases). The CDR3 length is 16 residues. The V gene's germline CDR1 is SGHVS and CDR2 FQNEAQ. Trimming left V 5 bases short and J 0 bases short, with 17 bases between. The CDR3 DNA follows: TGTGCCAGCAGCCGAGAATTCAGGGGAAGCTCCTACGAGCAGTACTTC. This encodes CASSREFRGSSYEQYF.

The genes are TRBV21-1 and TRBJ2-7. TRBV21-1 is classified as a pseudogene. This CDR3 has 16 amino acids. The CDR3 spells CASSKNGHTETYEQYF. Written as DNA, the CDR3 is TGTGCCAGCAGCAAAAACGGGCATACCGAAACCTACGAGCAGTACTTC.

This chain uses TRBV20-1 with TRBJ1-1; 10 positions match TRBD1. The germline gives CDR1 DFQATT, CDR2 SNEGSKA (reference sequence). After removal of 6 bases from V and 0 bases from J, the junction contained 4 bases not matched to a gene. This CDR3 is built from 14 residues. CDR3 sequence (DNA): TGCAGTGCCAGGACAGGGGGAATGAACACTGAAGCTTTCTTT. Translating gives CSARTGGMNTEAFF.